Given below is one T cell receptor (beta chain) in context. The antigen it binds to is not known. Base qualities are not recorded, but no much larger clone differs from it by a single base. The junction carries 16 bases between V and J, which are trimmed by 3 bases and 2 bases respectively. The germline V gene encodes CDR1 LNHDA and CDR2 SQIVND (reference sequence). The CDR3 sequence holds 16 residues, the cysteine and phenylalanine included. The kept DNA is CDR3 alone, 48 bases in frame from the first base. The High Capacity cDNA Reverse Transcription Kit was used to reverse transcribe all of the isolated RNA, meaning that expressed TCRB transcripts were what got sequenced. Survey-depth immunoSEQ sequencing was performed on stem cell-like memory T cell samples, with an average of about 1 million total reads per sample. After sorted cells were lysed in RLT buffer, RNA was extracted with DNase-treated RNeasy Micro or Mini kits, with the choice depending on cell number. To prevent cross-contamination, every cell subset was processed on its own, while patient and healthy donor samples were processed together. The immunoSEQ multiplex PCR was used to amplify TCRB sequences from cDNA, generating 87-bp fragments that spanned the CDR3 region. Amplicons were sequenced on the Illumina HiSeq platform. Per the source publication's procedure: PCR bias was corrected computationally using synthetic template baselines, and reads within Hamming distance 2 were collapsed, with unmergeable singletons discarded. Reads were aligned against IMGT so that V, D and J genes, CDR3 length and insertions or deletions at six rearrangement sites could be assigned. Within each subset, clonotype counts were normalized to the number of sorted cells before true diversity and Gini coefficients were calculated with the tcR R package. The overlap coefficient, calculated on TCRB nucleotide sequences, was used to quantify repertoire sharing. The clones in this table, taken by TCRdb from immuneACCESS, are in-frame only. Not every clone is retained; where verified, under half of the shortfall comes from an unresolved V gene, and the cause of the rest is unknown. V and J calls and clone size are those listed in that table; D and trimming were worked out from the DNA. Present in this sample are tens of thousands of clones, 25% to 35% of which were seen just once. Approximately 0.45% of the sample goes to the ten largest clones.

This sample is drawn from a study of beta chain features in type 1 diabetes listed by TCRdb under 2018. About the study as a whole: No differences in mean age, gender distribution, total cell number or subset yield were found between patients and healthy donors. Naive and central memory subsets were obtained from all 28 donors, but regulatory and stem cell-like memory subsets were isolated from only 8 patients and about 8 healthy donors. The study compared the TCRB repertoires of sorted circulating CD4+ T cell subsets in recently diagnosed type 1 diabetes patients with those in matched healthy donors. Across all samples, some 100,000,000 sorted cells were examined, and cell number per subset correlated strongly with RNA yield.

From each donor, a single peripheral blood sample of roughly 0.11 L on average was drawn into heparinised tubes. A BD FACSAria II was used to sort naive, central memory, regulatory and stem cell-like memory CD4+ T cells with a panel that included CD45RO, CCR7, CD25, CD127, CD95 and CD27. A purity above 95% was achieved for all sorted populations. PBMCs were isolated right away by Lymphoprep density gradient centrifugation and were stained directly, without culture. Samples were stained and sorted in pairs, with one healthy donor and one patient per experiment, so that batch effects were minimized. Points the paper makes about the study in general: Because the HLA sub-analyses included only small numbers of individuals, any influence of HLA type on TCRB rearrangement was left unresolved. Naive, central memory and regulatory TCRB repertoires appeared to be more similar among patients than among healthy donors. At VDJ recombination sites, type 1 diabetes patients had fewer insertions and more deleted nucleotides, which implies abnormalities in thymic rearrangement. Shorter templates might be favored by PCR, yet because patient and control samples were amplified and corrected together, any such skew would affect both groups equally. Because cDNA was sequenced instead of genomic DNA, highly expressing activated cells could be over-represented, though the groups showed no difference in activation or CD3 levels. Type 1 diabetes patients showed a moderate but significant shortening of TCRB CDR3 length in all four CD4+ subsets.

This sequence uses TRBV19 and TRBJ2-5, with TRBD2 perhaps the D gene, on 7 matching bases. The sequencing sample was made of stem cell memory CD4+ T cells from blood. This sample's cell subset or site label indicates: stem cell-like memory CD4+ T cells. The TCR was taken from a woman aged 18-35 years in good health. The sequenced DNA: TGTGCCAGTAGTATGGGAACGGGGGGCGGACAAGAGACCCAGTACTTC. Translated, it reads CASSMGTGGGQETQYF.